This T cell receptor beta chain was sequenced in a study of T-cell memory formation after mild COVID-19. Study information: TCR clusters largely stayed donor specific.

CDR1 and CDR2 from the germline V gene are SGHRS and YFSETQ. V shed 7 bases and J shed 3 bases, with 22 bases lying between them. The CDR3 extends over 16 amino acids. This clonotype was picked up a small number of times. The antigen is unknown. Study results and caveats: In second-wave clones peaking day 37, SARS-CoV-2 specificity remained unconfirmed. Clones that contracted from day 15 to 85 were balanced CD4/CD8, while later expanders leaned CD4+.

TCRdb reprocessed the 5' RACE reads via MiXCR and lists one record per CDR3 protein. The data contain more than 250,000 distinct CDR3 sequences, roughly 18% of them singletons. The rearrangement uses TRBV5-1 and TRBJ1-1; perhaps TRBD1 as D (6 bases). The sequence derives from a man younger than 35 who had mild COVID-19 (a few samples of this study predate the infection). Cell type and time point are not known. Material: PBMCs or a T cell subset sorted from them (not recorded which). The CDR3 sequence is CASHPALDRRDTEAFF. The CDR3 coding sequence is TGCGCCAGCCATCCGGCCCTCGACAGGCGGGACACTGAAGCTTTCTTT.